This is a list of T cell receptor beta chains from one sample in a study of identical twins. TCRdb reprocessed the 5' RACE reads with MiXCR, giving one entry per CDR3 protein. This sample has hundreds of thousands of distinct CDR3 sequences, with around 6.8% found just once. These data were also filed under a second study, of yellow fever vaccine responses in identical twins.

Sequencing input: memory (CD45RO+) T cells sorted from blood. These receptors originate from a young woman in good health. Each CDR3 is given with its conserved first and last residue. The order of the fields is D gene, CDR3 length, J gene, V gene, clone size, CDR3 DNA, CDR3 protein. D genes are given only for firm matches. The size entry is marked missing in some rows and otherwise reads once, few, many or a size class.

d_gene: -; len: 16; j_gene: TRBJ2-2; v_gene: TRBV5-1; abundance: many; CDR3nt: TGCGCCAGCAGCCAGTATGGAGGGGTGGATACCGGGGAGCTGTTTTTT; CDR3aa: CASSQYGGVDTGELFF
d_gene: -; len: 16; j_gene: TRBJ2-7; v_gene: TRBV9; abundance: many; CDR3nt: TGTGCCAGCAGCCGAACCCCTAATTGGACCTCCCACGAGCAGTACTTC; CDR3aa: CASSRTPNWTSHEQYF
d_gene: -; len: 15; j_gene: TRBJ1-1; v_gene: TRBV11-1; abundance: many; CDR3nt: TGTGCCAGCAGCCCACCGGGACAATTGAACACTGAAGCTTTCTTT; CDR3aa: CASSPPGQLNTEAFF
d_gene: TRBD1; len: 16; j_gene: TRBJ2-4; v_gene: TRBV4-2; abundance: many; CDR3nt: TGTGCCAGCAGCCAAGATCACCGGGGGACAGGAAACATTCAGTACTTC; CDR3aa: CASSQDHRGTGNIQYF
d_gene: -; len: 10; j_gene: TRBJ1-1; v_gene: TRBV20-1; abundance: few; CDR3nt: TGCAGTGCTCGAGGCACTGAAGCTTTCTTT; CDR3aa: CSARGTEAFF
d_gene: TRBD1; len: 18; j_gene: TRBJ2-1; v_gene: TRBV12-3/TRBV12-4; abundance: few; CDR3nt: TGTGCCAGCAGTTCTTCCACTCCCGGGACAGAGGCCTACAATGAGCAGTTCTTC; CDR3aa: CASSSSTPGTEAYNEQFF
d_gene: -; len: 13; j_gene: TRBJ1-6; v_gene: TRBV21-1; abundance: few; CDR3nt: TGTGCCAGCAGCAAAGGATCGGGGCACCCCCTCCACTTT; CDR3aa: CASSKGSGHPLHF
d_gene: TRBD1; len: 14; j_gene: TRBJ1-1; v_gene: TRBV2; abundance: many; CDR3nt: TGTGCCAGCACCAAACTACAGGGGGTCACTGAAGCTTTCTTT; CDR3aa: CASTKLQGVTEAFF
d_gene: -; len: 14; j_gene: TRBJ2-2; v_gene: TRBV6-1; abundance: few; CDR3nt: TGTGCCAGCAGGGCATCAGGGGTTACCGGGGAGCTGTTTTTT; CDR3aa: CASRASGVTGELFF
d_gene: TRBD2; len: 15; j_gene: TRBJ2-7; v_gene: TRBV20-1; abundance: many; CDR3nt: TGCAGTGCTAGTCGGCCTAGCGGGAGCCACTACGAGCAGTACTTC; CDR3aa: CSASRPSGSHYEQYF
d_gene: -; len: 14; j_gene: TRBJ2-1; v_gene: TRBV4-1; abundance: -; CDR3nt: TGCGCCAGCAGCCAGGGGGTTTCGGGCAATGAGCAGTTCTTC; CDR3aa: CASSQGVSGNEQFF
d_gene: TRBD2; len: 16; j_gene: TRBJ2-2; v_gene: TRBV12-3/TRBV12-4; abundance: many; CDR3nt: TGTGCCAGCTATAGAGGTTCGGGAGGGTTCACCGGGGAGCTGTTTTTT; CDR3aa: CASYRGSGGFTGELFF
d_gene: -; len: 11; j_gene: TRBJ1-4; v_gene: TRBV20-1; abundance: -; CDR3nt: TGCAGTGCTGGCGGAGGGGGAAAACTGTTTTTT; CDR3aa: CSAGGGGKLFF
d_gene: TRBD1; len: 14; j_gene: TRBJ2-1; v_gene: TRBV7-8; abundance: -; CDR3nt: TGTGCCAGCAGCTTATCGGGACAGCTCAATGAGCAGTTCTTC; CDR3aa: CASSLSGQLNEQFF
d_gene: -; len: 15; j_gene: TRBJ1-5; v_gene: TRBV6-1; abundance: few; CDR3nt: TGTGCCAGCAGTGATCAGGGATATAGCAATCAGCCCCAGCATTTT; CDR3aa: CASSDQGYSNQPQHF
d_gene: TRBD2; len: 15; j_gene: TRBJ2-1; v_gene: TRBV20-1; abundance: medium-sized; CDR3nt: TGCAGTGCTAGAGAGAGTAGCGGGGACTACAATGAGCAGTTCTTC; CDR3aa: CSARESSGDYNEQFF
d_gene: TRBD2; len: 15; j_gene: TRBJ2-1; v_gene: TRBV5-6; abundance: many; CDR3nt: TGTGCCAGCAGCTTACTAGCGGGAGGGTACAATGAGCAGTTCTTC; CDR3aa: CASSLLAGGYNEQFF
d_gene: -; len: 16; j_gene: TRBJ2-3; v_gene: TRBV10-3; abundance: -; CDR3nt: TGTGCCATCAGTGAGTCGCAGGGAGGAGGCACAGATACGCAGTATTTT; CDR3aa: CAISESQGGGTDTQYF
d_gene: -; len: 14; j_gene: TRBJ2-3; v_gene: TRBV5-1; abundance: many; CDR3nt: TGCGCCAGCAGCTTGGATTCGCAGACAGATACGCAGTATTTT; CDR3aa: CASSLDSQTDTQYF
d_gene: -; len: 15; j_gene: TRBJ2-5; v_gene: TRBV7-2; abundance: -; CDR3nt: TGTGCCAGCAGCTCGGGTGGGGGTACCGAAGAGACCCAGTACTTC; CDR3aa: CASSSGGGTEETQYF
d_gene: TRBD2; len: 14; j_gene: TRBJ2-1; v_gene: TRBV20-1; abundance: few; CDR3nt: TGCAGTGCTAGTTGGGCTAGCGGTTACAATGAGCAGTTCTTC; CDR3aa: CSASWASGYNEQFF
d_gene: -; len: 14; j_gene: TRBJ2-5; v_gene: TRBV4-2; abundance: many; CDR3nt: TGTGCCAGCAGCCAAGAATTAAGGCAAGAGACCCAGTACTTC; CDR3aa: CASSQELRQETQYF
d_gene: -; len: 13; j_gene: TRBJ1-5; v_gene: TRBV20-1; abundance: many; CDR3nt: TGCAGTGCGAAGGAGGGAGGCAATCAGCCCCAGCATTTT; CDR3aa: CSAKEGGNQPQHF
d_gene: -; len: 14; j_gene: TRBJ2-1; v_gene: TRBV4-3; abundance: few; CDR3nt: TGCGCCAGCAGCCAAGATATCAATACACTTGAGCAGTTCTTC; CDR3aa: CASSQDINTLEQFF
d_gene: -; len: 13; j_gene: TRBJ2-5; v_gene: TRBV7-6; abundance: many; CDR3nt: TGTGCCAGCAGCTTAGACAGTAGGGAGACCCAGTACTTC; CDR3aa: CASSLDSRETQYF
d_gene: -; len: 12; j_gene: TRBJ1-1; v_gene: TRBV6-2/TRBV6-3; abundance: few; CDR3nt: TGTGCCAGCAGTTACGTGGGGACTGAAGCTTTCTTT; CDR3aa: CASSYVGTEAFF
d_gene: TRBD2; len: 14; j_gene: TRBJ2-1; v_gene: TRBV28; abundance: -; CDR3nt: TGTGCCAGCTGCCTAGCGGGATCTTACAATGAGCAGTTCTTC; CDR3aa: CASCLAGSYNEQFF
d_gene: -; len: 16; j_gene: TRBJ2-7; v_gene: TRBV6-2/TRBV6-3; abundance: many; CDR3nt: TGTGCCAGCAGCCGCACCCTCAATTCCGTCCGCGACGAGCAGTACTTC; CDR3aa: CASSRTLNSVRDEQYF
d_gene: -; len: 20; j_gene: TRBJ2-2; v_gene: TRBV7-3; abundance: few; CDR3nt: TGTGCCAGCAGCACCAACCCCCCTCTACAGGGTGCGGGGAACACCGGGGAGCTGTTTTTT; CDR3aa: CASSTNPPLQGAGNTGELFF
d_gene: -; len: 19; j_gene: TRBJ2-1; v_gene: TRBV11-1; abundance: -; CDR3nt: TGTGACAGCAGCCTATGGACAAAAACCGGGACGAAGGTATACAATGAGCAGTTCTTC; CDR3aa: CDSSLWTKTGTKVYNEQFF
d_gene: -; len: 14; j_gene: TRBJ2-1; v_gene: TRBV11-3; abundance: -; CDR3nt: TGTGCCAGCAGCTTGTCGGGATTGGGTAATGAGCAGTTCTTC; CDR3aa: CASSLSGLGNEQFF
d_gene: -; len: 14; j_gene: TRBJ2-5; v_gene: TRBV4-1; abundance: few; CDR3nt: TGCGCCAGCAGCCAGGGGACTTTTCAAGAGACCCAGTACTTC; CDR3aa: CASSQGTFQETQYF
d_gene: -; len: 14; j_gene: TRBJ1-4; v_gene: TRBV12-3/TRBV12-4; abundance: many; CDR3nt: TGTGCCAGCAGTTCCCGGGGGGGCGGTGAAAAACTGTTTTTT; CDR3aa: CASSSRGGGEKLFF
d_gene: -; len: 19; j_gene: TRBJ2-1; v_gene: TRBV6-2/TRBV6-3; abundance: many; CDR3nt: TGTGCCAGCAGTTATGCCGGGCTGGGGGGCGGTCGGCGATGGAATGAGCAGTTCTTC; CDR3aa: CASSYAGLGGGRRWNEQFF
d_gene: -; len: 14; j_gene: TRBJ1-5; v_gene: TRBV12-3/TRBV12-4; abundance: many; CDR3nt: TGTGCCAGCAGCGAAGGCGGCTCCAATCAGCCCCAGCATTTT; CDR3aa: CASSEGGSNQPQHF
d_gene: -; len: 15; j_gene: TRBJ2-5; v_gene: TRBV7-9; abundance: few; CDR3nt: TGTGCCAGCAGCCCCCTTTCCAGGCAACAAGAGACCCAGTACTTC; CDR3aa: CASSPLSRQQETQYF
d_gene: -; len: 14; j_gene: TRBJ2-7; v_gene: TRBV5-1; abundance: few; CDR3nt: TGCGCCAGCAGCGGGGCAGGACCCGCCTACGAGCAGTACTTC; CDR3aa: CASSGAGPAYEQYF
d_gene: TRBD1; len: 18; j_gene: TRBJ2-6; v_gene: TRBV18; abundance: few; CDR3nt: TGTGCCAGCTCACCGACAGGGGGCATTGGGAGTGGGGCCAACGTCCTGACTTTC; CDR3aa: CASSPTGGIGSGANVLTF
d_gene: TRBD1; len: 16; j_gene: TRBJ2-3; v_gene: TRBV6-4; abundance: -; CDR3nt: TGTGCCAGCAGTTTTACAGGGGATGGGGGCACAGATACGCAGTATTTT; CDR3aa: CASSFTGDGGTDTQYF
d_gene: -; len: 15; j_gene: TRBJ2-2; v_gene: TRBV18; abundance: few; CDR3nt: TGTGCCAGCTCCACCCAGGGGATGAACACCGGGGAGCTGTTTTTT; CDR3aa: CASSTQGMNTGELFF
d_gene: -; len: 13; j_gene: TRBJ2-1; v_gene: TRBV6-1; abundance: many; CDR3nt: TGTGCCAGCAGTGAAGAGGGTTGGGGTGAGCAGTTCTTC; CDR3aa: CASSEEGWGEQFF
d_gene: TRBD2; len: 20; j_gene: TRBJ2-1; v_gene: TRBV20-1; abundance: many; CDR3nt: TGCAGTGCTAAGAGAGCATCGGGACTAGCGGGAGGGTACTCCTACAATGAGCAGTTCTTC; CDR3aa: CSAKRASGLAGGYSYNEQFF
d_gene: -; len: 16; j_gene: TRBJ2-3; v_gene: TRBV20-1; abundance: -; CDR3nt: TGCAGTGCTAGACTCCCCCGCGGACCGACGCCAGATACGCAGTATTTT; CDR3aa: CSARLPRGPTPDTQYF
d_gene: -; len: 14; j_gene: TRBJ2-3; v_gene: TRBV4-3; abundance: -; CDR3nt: TGCGCCAGCAGCCAAGATCACGGAGTAGATACGCAGTATTTT; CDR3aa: CASSQDHGVDTQYF
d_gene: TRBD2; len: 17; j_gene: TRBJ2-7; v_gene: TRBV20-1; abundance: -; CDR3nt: TGCAGTGCTAGAGATCCGGCTAGCGGGAGGGCCTCGAGCGAGCAGTACTTC; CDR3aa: CSARDPASGRASSEQYF